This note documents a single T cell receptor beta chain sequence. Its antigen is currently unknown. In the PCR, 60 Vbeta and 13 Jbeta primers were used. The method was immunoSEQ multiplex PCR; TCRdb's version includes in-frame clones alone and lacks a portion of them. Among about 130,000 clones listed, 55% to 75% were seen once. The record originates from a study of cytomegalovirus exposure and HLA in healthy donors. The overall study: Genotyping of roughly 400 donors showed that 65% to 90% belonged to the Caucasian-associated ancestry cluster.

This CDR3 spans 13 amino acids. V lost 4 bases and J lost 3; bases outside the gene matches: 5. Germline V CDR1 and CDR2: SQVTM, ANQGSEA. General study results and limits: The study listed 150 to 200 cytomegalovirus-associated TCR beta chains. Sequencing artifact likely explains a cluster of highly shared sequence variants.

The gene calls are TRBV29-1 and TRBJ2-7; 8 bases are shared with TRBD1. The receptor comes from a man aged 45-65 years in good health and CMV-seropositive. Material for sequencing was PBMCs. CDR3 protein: CSVATGGHYEQYF. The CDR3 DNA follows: TGCAGCGTTGCCACAGGGGGGCACTACGAGCAGTACTTC.